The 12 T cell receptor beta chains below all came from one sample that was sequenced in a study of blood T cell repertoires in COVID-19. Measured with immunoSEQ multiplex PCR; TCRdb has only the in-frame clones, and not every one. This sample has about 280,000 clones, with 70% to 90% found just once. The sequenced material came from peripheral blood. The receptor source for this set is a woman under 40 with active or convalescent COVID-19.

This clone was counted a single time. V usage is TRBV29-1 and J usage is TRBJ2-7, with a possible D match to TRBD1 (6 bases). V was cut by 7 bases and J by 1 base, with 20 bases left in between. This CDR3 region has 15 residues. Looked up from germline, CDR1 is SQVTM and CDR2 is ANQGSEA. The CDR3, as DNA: TGCAGCGCACGTCCCGGGACACCCTCATCCTACGAGCAGTACTTC. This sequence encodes CSARPGTPSSYEQYF.

Written as DNA, the CDR3 is TGTGCTGACCCTAAGGGCGGGACACCCCTCCACTTT. The encoded protein is CADPKGGTPLHF. The chain combines TRBV5-3 with TRBJ1-6; D call uncertain. TRBV5-3 belongs to the ORF category, with a function that is uncertain. The CDR3 is 12 amino acids.

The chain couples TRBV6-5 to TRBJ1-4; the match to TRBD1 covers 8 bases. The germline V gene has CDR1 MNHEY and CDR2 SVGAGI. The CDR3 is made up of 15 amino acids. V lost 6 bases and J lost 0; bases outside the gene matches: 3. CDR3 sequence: CASRLTGATNEKLFF. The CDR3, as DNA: TGTGCCAGCAGATTGACAGGGGCAACTAATGAAAAACTGTTTTTT.

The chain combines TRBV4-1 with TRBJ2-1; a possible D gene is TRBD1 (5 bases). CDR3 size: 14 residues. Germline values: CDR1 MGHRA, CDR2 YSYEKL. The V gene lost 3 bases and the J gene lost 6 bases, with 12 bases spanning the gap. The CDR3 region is CASSHVSGLNEQFF. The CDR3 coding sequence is TGCGCCAGCAGCCATGTTTCAGGGCTCAATGAGCAGTTCTTC.

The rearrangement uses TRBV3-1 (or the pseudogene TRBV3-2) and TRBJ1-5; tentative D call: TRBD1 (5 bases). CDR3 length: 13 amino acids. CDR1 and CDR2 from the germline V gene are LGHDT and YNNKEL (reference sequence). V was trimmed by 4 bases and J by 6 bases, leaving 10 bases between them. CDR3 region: CASSLGGTQPQHF. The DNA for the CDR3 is TGTGCCAGCAGCCTCGGCGGGACTCAGCCCCAGCATTTT.

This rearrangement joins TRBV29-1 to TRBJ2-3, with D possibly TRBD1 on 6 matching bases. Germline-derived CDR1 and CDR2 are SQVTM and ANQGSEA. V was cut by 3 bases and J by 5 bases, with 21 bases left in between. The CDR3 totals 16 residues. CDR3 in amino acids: CSVEVSQGLTGDTQYF. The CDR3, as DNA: TGCAGCGTTGAGGTTTCACAGGGCCTAACGGGAGATACGCAGTATTTT.

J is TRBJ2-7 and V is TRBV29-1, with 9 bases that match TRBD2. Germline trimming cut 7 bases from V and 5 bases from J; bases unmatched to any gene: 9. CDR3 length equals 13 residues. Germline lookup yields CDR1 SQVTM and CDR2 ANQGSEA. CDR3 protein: CSAKGRGGHEQYF. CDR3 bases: TGCAGCGCCAAGGGGCGGGGGGGACACGAGCAGTACTTC.

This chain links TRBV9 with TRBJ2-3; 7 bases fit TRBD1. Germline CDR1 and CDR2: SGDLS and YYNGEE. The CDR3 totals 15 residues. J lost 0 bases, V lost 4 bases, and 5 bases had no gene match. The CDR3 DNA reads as TGTGCCAGCAGCCCTCCGGGACAGAGCACAGATACGCAGTATTTT. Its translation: CASSPPGQSTDTQYF.

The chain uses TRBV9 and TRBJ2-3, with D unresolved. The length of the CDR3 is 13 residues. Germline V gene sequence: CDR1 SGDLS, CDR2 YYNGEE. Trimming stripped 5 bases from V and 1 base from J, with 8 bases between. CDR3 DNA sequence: TGTGCCAGCAGGGCCTCCGGCACAGATACGCAGTATTTT. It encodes CASRASGTDTQYF.

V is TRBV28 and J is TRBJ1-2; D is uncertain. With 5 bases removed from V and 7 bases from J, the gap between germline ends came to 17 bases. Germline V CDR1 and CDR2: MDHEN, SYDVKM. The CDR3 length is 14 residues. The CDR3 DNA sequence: TGTGCCAGCAGTCTACCGAGGGCTTTCTCTGGCTACACCTTC. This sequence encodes CASSLPRAFSGYTF.

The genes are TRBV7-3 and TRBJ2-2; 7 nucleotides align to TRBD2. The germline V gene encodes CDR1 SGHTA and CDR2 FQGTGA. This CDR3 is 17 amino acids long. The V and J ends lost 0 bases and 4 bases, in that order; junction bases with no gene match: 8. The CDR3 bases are TGTGCCAGCAGCTTAACACTAGCGACCCCGGCCACCGGGGAGCTGTTTTTT. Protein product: CASSLTLATPATGELFF.

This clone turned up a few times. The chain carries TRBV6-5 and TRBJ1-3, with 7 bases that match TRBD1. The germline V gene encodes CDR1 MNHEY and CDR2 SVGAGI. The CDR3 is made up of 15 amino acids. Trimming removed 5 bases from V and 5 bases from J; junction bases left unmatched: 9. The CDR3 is CASSRPGQQRNTIYF. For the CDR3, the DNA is TGTGCCAGCAGTCGACCGGGACAGCAAAGAAACACCATATATTTT.